These T cell receptor beta chains were read from a single sample in a study of follicular helper T cells after annual influenza vaccination. TCRdb's copy holds only in-frame clones and misses some; the assay was immunoSEQ multiplex PCR. Among some 9,000 clones listed, roughly 90% were seen once. The sample here was CXCR5+ CD38- circulating T follicular helper cells from blood, taken on the day of influenza vaccination. The receptor set was obtained from an adult who received the influenza vaccine. Both conserved end residues are part of each CDR3. D genes are given only for firm matches. Clone size is not always given. Where it is, it says once, few, many or a class for expanded clones.

.,TRBV4-1,TRBJ2-7,.,TGCGCCAGCAGCCAAGCCTTGCAGGCCGAATACGAGCAGTACTTC,CASSQALQAEYEQYF
.,TRBV13,TRBJ1-4,.,TGTGCCAGCAGCTCGTCCACAGGGCCTAATGAAAAACTGTTTTTT,CASSSSTGPNEKLFF
.,TRBV28,TRBJ2-2,.,TGTGCCAGCAACTCGGACAGAAACACCGGGGAGCTGTTTTTT,CASNSDRNTGELFF
.,TRBV5-4,TRBJ1-1,.,TGTGCCAGCAGCTTTGGTCGGGTTAACACTGAAGCTTTCTTT,CASSFGRVNTEAFF
.,TRBV10-3,TRBJ2-3,.,TGTGCCATCAGTGACCCCATCAGCTCAGATACGCAGTATTTT,CAISDPISSDTQYF
.,TRBV5-5,TRBJ2-1,.,TGTGCCGAGGGGGGCCCCTACAATGAGCAGTTCTTC,CAEGGPYNEQFF
.,TRBV5-1,TRBJ1-2,few,TGCGCCAGCAGCTTGGACGGGGCCGGGGGCTACACCTTC,CASSLDGAGGYTF
.,TRBV30,TRBJ2-7,.,TGTGCCTGGAGTCGGGGCGGGTCATCCTACGAGCAGTACTTC,CAWSRGGSSYEQYF
TRBD1,TRBV19,TRBJ1-2,once,TGTGCCAGTAGACAGGACAGGGGGTCCTATGGCTACACCTTC,CASRQDRGSYGYTF
TRBD1,TRBV27,TRBJ1-5,.,TGTGCCAGCAGTTCCACTAGGGACAGAAAGAATCAGCCCCAGCATTTT,CASSSTRDRKNQPQHF
TRBD2,TRBV30,TRBJ2-7,.,TGTGCCTGGGGCTCAGACGGGGGGTACGAGCAGTACTTC,CAWGSDGGYEQYF
TRBD2,TRBV6-6,TRBJ2-1,.,TGTGCCAGCAGTTCCCCCGGGACTAGGACGCGCAATGAGCAGTTCTTC,CASSSPGTRTRNEQFF
TRBD2,TRBV7-9,TRBJ2-1,.,TGTGCCAGCAGCTTGGTACTTTCCGGGACTAGCAACTATGAGCAGTTCTTC,CASSLVLSGTSNYEQFF
TRBD1,TRBV6-1,TRBJ1-2,.,TGTGCCAGCAGACCAGACAGGGGAAATGGCTACACCTTC,CASRPDRGNGYTF
.,TRBV15,TRBJ1-5,few,TGTGCCACCAGCAGAGATTCCCAAGGTCAGCCCCAGCATTTT,CATSRDSQGQPQHF
TRBD2,TRBV7-2,TRBJ2-3,.,TGTGCCAGCAGCTGGGGGGGGATGAACACAGATACGCAGTATTTT,CASSWGGMNTDTQYF
TRBD2,TRBV6-5,TRBJ2-7,.,TGTGCCAGCAGTTACTCGCCCAGCGGGGGGGCTTACGAGCAGTACTTC,CASSYSPSGGAYEQYF
TRBD1,TRBV10-3,TRBJ1-1,.,TGTGCCACCTATGGGCCGGGACAGGGGAACACTGAAGCTTTCTTT,CATYGPGQGNTEAFF
.,TRBV19,TRBJ1-1,.,TGTGCCAGTAGTATATTCAGGGGAGGGATCACTGAAGCTTTCTTT,CASSIFRGGITEAFF
TRBD1,TRBV6-5,TRBJ2-7,.,TGTGCCAGCAGTTACTCCGGGACAGGTACCTACGAGCAGTACTTC,CASSYSGTGTYEQYF
TRBD1,TRBV19,TRBJ1-4,.,TGTGCCAGTAGTGTGCAACAGGGGGCTAATGAAAAACTGTTTTTT,CASSVQQGANEKLFF
.,TRBV29-1,TRBJ2-1,.,TGCAGCGTTGTCGAGGATATCTCCTACAATGAGCAGTTCTTC,CSVVEDISYNEQFF
.,TRBV21-1,TRBJ2-7,.,TGTGCCAGCAGCAAAGCGGAAGGGGACGAGCAGTACTTC,CASSKAEGDEQYF
.,TRBV19,TRBJ1-1,once,TGTGCCAGTGGGGACGTCGAGGCTTTCTTT,CASGDVEAFF
.,TRBV6-1,TRBJ1-2,.,TGTGCCAGCAGTGACCCGGGACGGCTCTATGGCTACACCTTC,CASSDPGRLYGYTF
TRBD1,TRBV6-6,TRBJ1-5,.,TGTGCCAGCAACAGGGGTGGCAATCAGCCCCAGCATTTT,CASNRGGNQPQHF
.,TRBV6-5,TRBJ1-2,few,TGTGCCACGACCAGGGGAAGCTATGGCTACACCTTC,CATTRGSYGYTF
TRBD2,TRBV10-3,TRBJ2-3,.,TGTGCCTCTCTAGCGGGGGGGAGCACAGATACGCAGTATTTT,CASLAGGSTDTQYF
TRBD1,TRBV7-2,TRBJ1-4,.,TGTGCCAGCAGCCCGGACAGGGAATCTGGTGAAAAACTGTTTTTT,CASSPDRESGEKLFF
TRBD1,TRBV2,TRBJ1-4,.,TGTGCCAGCGGAAAGACAGGGGCTAATGAAAAACTGTTTTTT,CASGKTGANEKLFF
TRBD1,TRBV5-4,TRBJ2-7,.,TGTGCCAGCAGCCAGGCGAACAGGGGGCGTACCTACGAGCAGTACTTC,CASSQANRGRTYEQYF
.,TRBV6-5,TRBJ1-5,.,TGTGCCAGCAGTCCCGGACAAGCATTAAATCAGCCCCAGCATTTT,CASSPGQALNQPQHF
TRBD1,TRBV4-3,TRBJ2-7,.,TGCGCCAGCAGCCCGACAGGGATCAATCTGGTCGAGCAGTACTTC,CASSPTGINLVEQYF
.,TRBV11-2,TRBJ1-1,once,TGTGCCAGCAGCTCTACAGGGATTGGGACTGAAGCTTTCTTT,CASSSTGIGTEAFF
TRBD1,TRBV15,TRBJ1-1,.,TGTGCCACCAGCAGACCGGACAGGGGTTCGGATGAAGCTTTCTTT,CATSRPDRGSDEAFF
.,TRBV20-1,TRBJ1-3,.,TGCAGCCCCATTGTGGGAAACACCATATATTTT,CSPIVGNTIYF
TRBD1,TRBV19,TRBJ1-2,few,TGTGCCAGTAGTATGGACAGGGGTAGGGAGGGCTACACCTTC,CASSMDRGREGYTF
TRBD1,TRBV19,TRBJ2-2,.,TGTGCCAGTAGTAACCCGGGACAGTTCACCGGGGAGCTGTTTTTT,CASSNPGQFTGELFF
TRBD1,TRBV30,TRBJ2-1,.,TGTGCCTGGAGTGTAAGGGGGACAGCCTCCAATGAGCAGTTCTTC,CAWSVRGTASNEQFF
TRBD1,TRBV10-3,TRBJ2-1,once,TGTGCCATCAGTGAGTCGGGACAGTACAACAATGAGCAGTTCTTC,CAISESGQYNNEQFF
TRBD1,TRBV13,TRBJ1-1,.,TGTGCCAGCAGCTTAGTCGGGACAGTGGCTTTCTTT,CASSLVGTVAFF
TRBD1,TRBV5-1,TRBJ1-1,.,TGCGCCAGCAGCCCAGAAAGGGGGCTGATGGGTGAAGCTTTCTTT,CASSPERGLMGEAFF
.,TRBV5-4,TRBJ1-4,.,TGTGCCAGCAGCTTGGCAGCCCGGGGAGGGGACGAAAAACTGTTTTTT,CASSLAARGGDEKLFF
.,TRBV21-1,TRBJ2-7,.,TGTGCCAGCAGCAAAAAAGACCCGGGGGCCTACGAGCAGTACTTC,CASSKKDPGAYEQYF
.,TRBV6-1,TRBJ1-2,.,TGTGCCAGCAGTGAGGCCGGGACGCGTGGCTACACCTTC,CASSEAGTRGYTF
.,TRBV13,TRBJ2-3,.,TGTGCCAGCAGCTTAGAGACAGAAATCCAGTATTTT,CASSLETEIQYF
TRBD2,TRBV19,TRBJ2-7,.,TGTGCCAGCGACCGGGGGACTAACGCAGTACGCGAGCAGTACTTC,CASDRGTNAVREQYF
TRBD1,TRBV30,TRBJ1-1,.,TGTGCCTGGAGCGCGGAGGGGGCTTATACTGAAGCTTTCTTT,CAWSAEGAYTEAFF